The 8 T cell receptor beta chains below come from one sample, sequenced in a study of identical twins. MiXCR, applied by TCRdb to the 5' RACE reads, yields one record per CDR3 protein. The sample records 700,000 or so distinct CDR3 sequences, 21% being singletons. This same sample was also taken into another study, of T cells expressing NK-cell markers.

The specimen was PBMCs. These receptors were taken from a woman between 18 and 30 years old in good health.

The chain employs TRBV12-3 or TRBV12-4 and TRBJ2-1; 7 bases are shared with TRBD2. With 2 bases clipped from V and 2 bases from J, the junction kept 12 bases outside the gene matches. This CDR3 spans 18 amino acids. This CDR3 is CASSLFYSGGHPYNEQFF. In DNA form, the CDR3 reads TGTGCCAGCAGTTTATTTTACTCGGGAGGACACCCCTACAATGAGCAGTTCTTC.

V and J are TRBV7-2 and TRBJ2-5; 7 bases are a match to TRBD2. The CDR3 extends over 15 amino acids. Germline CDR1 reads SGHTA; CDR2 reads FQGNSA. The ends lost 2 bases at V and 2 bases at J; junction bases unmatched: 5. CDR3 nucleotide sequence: TGTGCCAGCAGCTTATTGGGACTAACGCAAGAGACCCAGTACTTC. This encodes CASSLLGLTQETQYF.

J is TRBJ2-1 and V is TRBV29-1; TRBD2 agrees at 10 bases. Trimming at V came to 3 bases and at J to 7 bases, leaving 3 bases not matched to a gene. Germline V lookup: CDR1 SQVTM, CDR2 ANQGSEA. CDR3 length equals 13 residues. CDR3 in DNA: TGCAGCGTTGAGAGCGGGAGGGGAAATGAGCAGTTCTTC. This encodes CSVESGRGNEQFF.

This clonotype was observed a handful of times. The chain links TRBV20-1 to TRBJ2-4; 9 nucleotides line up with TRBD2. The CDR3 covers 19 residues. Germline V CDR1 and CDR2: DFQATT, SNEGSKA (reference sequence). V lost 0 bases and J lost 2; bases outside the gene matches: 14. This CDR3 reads CSARDSSTGSGSSKNIQYF. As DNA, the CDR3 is TGCAGTGCTAGAGATAGCTCCACTGGTAGCGGGAGTTCCAAAAACATTCAGTACTTC.

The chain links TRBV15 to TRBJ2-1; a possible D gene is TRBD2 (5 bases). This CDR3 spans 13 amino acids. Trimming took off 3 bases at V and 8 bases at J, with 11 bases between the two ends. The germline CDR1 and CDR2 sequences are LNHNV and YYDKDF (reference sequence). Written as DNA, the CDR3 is TGTGCCACCAGCAGGGCGGTCGGGGATGAGCAGTTCTTC. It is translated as CATSRAVGDEQFF.

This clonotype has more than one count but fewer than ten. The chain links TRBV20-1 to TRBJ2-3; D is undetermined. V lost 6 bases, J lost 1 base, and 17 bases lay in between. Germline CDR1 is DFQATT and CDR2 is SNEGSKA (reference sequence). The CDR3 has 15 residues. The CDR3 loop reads CSASRRSSGTDTQYF. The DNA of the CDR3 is TGCAGTGCCAGTAGGCGAAGCTCTGGCACAGATACGCAGTATTTT.

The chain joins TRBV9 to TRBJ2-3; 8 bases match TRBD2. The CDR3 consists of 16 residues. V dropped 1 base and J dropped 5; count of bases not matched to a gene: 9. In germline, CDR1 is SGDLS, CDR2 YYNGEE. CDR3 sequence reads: CASSVNPKREKDTQYF. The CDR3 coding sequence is TGTGCCAGCAGCGTAAATCCCAAGCGGGAGAAAGATACGCAGTATTTT. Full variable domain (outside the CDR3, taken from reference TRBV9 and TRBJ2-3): DSGVTQTPKHLITATGQRVTLRCSPRSGDLSVYWYQQSLDQGLQFLIQYYNGEERAKGNILERFSAQQFPDLHSELNLSSLELGDSALYFCASSVNPKREKDTQYFGPGTRLTVL.

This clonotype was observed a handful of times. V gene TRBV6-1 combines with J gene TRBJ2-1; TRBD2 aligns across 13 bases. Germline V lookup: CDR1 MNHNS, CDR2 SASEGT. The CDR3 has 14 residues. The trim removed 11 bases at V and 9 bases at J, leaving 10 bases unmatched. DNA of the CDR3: TGTGCCGGCCAGACTAGCGGGGGGAAGGGTGAGCAGTTCTTC. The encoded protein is CAGQTSGGKGEQFF.